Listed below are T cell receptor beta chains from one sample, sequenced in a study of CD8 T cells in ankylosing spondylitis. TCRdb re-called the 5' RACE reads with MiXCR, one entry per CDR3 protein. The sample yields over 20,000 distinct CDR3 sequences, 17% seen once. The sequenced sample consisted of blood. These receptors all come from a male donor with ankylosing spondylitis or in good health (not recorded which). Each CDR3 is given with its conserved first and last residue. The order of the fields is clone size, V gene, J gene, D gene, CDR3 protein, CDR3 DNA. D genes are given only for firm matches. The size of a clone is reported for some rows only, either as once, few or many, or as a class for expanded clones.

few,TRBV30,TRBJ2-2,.,CACQWSDTGELFF,TGTGCTTGCCAGTGGAGTGACACCGGGGAGCTGTTTTTT
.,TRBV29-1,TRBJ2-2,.,CSVEVSGNTGELFF,TGCAGCGTTGAGGTTAGCGGGAACACCGGGGAGCTGTTTTTT
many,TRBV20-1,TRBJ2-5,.,CSASPPGQETQYF,TGCAGTGCTAGCCCCCCGGGCCAGGAGACCCAGTACTTC
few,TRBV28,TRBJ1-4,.,CASTLDRAPNEKLFF,TGTGCCAGCACCCTGGACCGCGCTCCTAATGAAAAACTGTTTTTT
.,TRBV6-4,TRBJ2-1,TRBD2,CASSATSGGVGEQFF,TGTGCCAGCAGTGCGACTAGCGGGGGGGTTGGTGAGCAGTTCTTC
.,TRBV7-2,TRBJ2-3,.,CASSPGAQRYTDTQYF,TGTGCCAGCAGCCCCGGGGCCCAGCGCTACACAGATACGCAGTATTTT
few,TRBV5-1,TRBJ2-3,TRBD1,CASSLGTARDTDTQYF,TGCGCCAGCAGCCTCGGGACAGCGAGAGACACAGATACGCAGTATTTT
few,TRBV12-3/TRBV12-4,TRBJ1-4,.,CASSFKEGEKLFF,TGTGCCAGCAGTTTTAAAGAGGGGGAAAAACTGTTTTTT
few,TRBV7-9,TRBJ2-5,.,CASSFFFPAGTGETQYF,TGTGCCAGCAGCTTTTTTTTTCCTGCGGGGACGGGGGAGACCCAGTACTTC
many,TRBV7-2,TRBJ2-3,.,CASSLGPSNYAQYF,TGTGCCAGCAGCTTAGGCCCTAGCAATTATGCGCAGTATTTT
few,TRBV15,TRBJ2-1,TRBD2,CATSRDLQRESNEQFF,TGTGCCACCAGCAGAGATCTCCAGCGGGAGTCGAATGAGCAGTTCTTC
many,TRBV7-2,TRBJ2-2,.,CASSFEGNTGELFF,TGTGCCAGCAGCTTCGAGGGGAACACCGGGGAGCTGTTTTTT
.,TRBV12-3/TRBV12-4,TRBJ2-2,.,CASSLFGGAGELFF,TGTGCCAGCAGTTTATTTGGAGGGGCCGGGGAGCTGTTTTTT
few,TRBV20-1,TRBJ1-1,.,CSAIGNTEAFF,TGCAGTGCTATCGGGAACACTGAAGCTTTCTTT
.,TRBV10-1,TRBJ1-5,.,CASKDGILPQHF,TGCGCCAGCAAGGACGGAATATTGCCCCAGCATTTT
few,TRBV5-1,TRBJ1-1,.,CASRLAGAYTEAFF,TGCGCCAGCAGGCTAGCGGGGGCCTACACTGAAGCTTTCTTT
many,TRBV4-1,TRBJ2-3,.,CASSQEGFADTQYF,TGCGCCAGCAGCCAAGAGGGGTTTGCAGATACGCAGTATTTT
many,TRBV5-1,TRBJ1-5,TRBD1,CASSLTTGTDQPQHF,TGCGCCAGCAGCTTAACGACAGGGACCGACCAGCCCCAGCATTTT
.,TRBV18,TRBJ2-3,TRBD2,CASSLSASGGSDTQYF,TGTGCCAGCTCACTGTCGGCTAGCGGGGGGTCAGATACGCAGTATTTT
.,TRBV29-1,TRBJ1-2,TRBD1,CSVAPRGTYGYTF,TGCAGCGTTGCACCCAGGGGGACCTATGGCTACACCTTC
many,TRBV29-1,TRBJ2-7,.,CSGRTSGSYEQYF,TGCAGCGGTCGGACTTCGGGCTCCTACGAGCAGTACTTC
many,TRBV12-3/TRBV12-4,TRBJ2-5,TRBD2,CASKLSGVEETQYF,TGTGCCAGCAAACTTAGCGGGGTCGAAGAGACCCAGTACTTC
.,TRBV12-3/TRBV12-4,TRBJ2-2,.,CASSLPVPANTGELFF,TGTGCCAGCAGTTTACCGGTCCCCGCGAACACCGGGGAGCTGTTTTTT
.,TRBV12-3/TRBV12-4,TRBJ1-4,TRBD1,CASSLGTGFNEKLFF,TGTGCCAGCAGTTTAGGGACAGGGTTCAATGAAAAACTGTTTTTT
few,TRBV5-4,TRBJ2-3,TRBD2,CASSPGASGASTDTQYF,TGTGCCAGCAGCCCCGGGGCTAGCGGGGCCTCCACAGATACGCAGTATTTT
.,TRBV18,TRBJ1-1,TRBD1,CASSRTGAGQGRTEAFF,TGTGCCAGCTCACGGACGGGCGCGGGACAGGGTAGGACTGAAGCTTTCTTT
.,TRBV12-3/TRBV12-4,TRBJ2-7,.,CASSPRTLNEQYF,TGTGCCAGCAGCCCCCGGACCCTGAACGAGCAGTACTTC
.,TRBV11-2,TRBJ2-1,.,CASSLEGTGAGYEQFF,TGTGCCAGCAGCTTAGAGGGGACTGGGGCTGGTTATGAGCAGTTCTTC
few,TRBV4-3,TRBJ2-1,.,CASSHRDKGHNEQFF,TGCGCCAGCAGCCATCGGGACAAAGGGCACAATGAGCAGTTCTTC
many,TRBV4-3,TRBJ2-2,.,CASSQTGELFF,TGCGCCAGCAGCCAAACCGGGGAGCTGTTTTTT
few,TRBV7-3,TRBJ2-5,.,CASSSTGGETQYF,TGTGCCAGCAGCTCAACTGGGGGAGAGACCCAGTACTTC
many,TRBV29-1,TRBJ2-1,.,CSSGRGPSNEQFF,TGCAGCTCGGGGCGGGGGCCCTCCAATGAGCAGTTCTTC
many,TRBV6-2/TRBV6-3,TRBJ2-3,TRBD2,CASRSSGGESDTQYF,TGTGCCAGCAGATCTAGCGGGGGAGAATCAGATACGCAGTATTTT
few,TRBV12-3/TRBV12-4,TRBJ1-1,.,CASSLRSWHLNTEAFF,TGTGCCAGCAGTTTAAGAAGTTGGCACCTAAACACTGAAGCTTTCTTT
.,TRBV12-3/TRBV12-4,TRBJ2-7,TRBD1,CASRRQGTPYEQYF,TGTGCCAGCAGAAGACAGGGAACCCCCTACGAGCAGTACTTC
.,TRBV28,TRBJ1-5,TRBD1,CASTRDRGNQPQHF,TGTGCCAGCACCCGGGACAGGGGTAACCAGCCCCAGCATTTT
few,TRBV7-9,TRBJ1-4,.,CASSTPMPINEKLFF,TGTGCCAGCAGCACCCCTATGCCGATTAATGAAAAACTGTTTTTT
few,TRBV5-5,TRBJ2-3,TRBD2,CASSPGLVADTQYF,TGTGCCAGCAGCCCCGGACTAGTTGCAGATACGCAGTATTTT
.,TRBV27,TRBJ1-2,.,CASSPTLNYGYTF,TGTGCCAGCAGTCCAACCCTCAACTATGGCTACACCTTC
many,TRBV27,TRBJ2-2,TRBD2,CASSLWGGFGAGDFTGELFF,TGTGCCAGCAGTTTATGGGGAGGTTTTGGAGCGGGAGACTTCACCGGGGAGCTGTTTTTT
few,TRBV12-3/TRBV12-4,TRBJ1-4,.,CASSFQGINEKLFF,TGTGCCAGCAGTTTCCAGGGAATTAATGAAAAACTGTTTTTT
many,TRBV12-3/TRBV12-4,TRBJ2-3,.,CASSSPGASTDTQYF,TGTGCCAGCAGTTCGCCGGGAGCCAGCACAGATACGCAGTATTTT
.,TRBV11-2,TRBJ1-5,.,CASSLGMGGNQPQHF,TGTGCCAGCAGCTTAGGAATGGGGGGGAATCAGCCCCAGCATTTT
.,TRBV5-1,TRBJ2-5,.,CASSLASISETQYF,TGCGCCAGCAGCTTGGCCAGCATTTCCGAGACCCAGTACTTC
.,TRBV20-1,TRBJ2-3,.,CSALFSDTQYF,TGCAGTGCGTTGTTTTCAGATACGCAGTATTTT
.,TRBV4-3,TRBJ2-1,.,CASSQESVGNNEQFF,TGCGCCAGCAGCCAAGAAAGCGTAGGGAACAATGAGCAGTTCTTC
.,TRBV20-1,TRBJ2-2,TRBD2,CSARELAGEIGELFF,TGCAGTGCTAGAGAGCTAGCGGGGGAGATCGGGGAGCTGTTTTTT
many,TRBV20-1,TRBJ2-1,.,CSARGVTRGYNEQFF,TGCAGTGCTAGAGGGGTGACCAGGGGCTACAATGAGCAGTTCTTC
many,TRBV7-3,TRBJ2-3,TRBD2,CASSLVGGSTDTQYF,TGTGCCAGCAGCTTGGTCGGGGGGAGCACAGATACGCAGTATTTT
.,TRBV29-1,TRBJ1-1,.,CSVEGQGNTEAFF,TGCAGCGTTGAGGGTCAGGGGAACACTGAAGCTTTCTTT
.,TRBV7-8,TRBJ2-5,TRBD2,CASSATPSGGWETQYF,TGTGCCAGCAGCGCCACCCCTAGCGGGGGGTGGGAGACCCAGTACTTC
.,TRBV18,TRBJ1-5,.,CASSVNGQPAQPQHF,TGTGCCAGCTCAGTCAACGGACAGCCGGCTCAGCCCCAGCATTTT
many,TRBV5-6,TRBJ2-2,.,CASSSRQRYNTGELFF,TGTGCCAGCAGCAGCAGACAGCGCTATAACACCGGGGAGCTGTTTTTT
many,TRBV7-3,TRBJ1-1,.,CASSLRQLGDTEAFF,TGTGCCAGCAGCTTAAGACAGTTGGGAGACACTGAAGCTTTCTTT
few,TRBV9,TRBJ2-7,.,CASSTRDTSSYEQYF,TGTGCCAGCAGCACCCGGGACACGAGCTCCTACGAGCAGTACTTC